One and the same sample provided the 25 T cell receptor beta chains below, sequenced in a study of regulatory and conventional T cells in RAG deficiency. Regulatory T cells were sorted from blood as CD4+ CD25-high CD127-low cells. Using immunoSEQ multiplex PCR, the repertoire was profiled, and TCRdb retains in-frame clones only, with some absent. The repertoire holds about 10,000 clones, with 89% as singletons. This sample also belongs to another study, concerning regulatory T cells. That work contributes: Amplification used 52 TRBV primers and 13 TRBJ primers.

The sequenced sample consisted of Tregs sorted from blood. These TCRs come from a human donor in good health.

The CDR3 spells CASSSHGLALYNEQFF. In DNA form, the CDR3 reads TGTGCCAGCAGCTCCCACGGACTAGCGCTATACAATGAGCAGTTCTTC. The rearrangement uses TRBV27 and TRBJ2-1, with TRBD2 identical over 9 bases. The CDR3 contains 16 residues. Looked up from germline, CDR1 is MNHEY and CDR2 is SMNVEV (reference sequence). V shed 6 bases and J 4 bases; nucleotides not matched to a gene: 10.

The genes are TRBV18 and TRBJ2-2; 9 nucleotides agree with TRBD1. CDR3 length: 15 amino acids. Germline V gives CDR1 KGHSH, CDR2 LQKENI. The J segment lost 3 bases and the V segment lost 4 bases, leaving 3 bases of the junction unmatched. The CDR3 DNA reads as TGTGCCAGCTCACTGAGACAGGGGGACACCGGGGAGCTGTTTTTT. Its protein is CASSLRQGDTGELFF.

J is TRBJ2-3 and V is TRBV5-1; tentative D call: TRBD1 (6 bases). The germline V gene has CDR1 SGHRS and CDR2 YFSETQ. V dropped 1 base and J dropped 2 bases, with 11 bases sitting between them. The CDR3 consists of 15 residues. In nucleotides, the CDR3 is TGCGCCAGCAGCTTGATAGCAGGGGCCACAGATACGCAGTATTTT. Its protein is CASSLIAGATDTQYF.

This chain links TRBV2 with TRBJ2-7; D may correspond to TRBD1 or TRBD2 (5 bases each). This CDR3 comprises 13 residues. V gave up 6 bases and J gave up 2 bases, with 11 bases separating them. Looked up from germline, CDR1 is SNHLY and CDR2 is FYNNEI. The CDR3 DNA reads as TGTGCCAGCAGCCGGGACGCAGCCTACGAGCAGTACTTC. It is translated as CASSRDAAYEQYF.

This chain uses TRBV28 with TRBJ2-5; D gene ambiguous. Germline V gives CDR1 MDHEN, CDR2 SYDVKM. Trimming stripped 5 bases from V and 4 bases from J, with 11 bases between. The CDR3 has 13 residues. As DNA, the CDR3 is TGTGCCAGCAGTCCCCCGGTGGGAGAGACCCAGTACTTC. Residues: CASSPPVGETQYF. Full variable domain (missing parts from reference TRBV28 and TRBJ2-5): DVKVTQSSRYLVKRTGEKVFLECVQDMDHENMFWYRQDPGLGLRLIYFSYDVKMKEKGDIPEGYSVSREKKERFSLILESASTNQTSMYLCASSPPVGETQYFGPGTRLLVL.

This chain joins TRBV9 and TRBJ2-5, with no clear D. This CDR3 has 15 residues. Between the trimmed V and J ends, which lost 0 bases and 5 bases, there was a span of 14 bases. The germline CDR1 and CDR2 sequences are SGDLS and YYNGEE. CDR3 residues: CASSVGSQGTETQYF. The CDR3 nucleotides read TGTGCCAGCAGCGTAGGAAGTCAAGGAACGGAGACCCAGTACTTC.

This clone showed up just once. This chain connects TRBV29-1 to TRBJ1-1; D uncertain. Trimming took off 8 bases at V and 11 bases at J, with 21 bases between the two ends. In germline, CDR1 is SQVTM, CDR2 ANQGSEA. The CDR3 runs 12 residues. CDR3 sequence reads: CSPSYIIGEAFF. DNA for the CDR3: TGCAGCCCCTCATACATCATCGGAGAGGCTTTCTTT.

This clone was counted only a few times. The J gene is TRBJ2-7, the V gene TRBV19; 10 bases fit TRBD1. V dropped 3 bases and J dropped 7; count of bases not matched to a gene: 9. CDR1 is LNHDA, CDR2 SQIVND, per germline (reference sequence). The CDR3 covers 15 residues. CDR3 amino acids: CASSMPGTGVWEQYF. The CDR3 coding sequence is TGTGCCAGTAGTATGCCCGGGACAGGGGTTTGGGAGCAGTACTTC.

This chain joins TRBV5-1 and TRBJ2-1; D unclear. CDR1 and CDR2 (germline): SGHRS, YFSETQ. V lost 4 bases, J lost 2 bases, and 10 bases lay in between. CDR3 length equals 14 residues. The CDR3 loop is CASSEVNTYNEQFF. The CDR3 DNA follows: TGCGCCAGCAGCGAAGTGAACACCTACAATGAGCAGTTCTTC.

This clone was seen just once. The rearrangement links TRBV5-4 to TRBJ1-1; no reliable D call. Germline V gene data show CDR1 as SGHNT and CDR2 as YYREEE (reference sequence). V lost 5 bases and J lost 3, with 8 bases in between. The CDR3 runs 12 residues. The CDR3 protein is CASSSGDTEAFF. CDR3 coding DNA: TGTGCCAGCAGTTCTGGGGACACTGAAGCTTTCTTT.

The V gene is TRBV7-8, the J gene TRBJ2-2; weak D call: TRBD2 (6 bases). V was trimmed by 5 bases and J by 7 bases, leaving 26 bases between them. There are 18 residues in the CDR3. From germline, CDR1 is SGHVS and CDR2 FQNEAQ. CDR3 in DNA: TGTGCCAGCAGCCCCTCCGGGGGAGGAGCCCTATTCAGCGGGGAGCTGTTTTTT. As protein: CASSPSGGGALFSGELFF.

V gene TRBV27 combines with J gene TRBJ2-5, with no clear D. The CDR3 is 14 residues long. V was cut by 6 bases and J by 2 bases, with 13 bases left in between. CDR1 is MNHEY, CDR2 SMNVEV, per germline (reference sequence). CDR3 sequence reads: CASSRKSVQETQYF. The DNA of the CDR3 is TGTGCCAGCAGCCGTAAGTCCGTTCAAGAGACCCAGTACTTC.

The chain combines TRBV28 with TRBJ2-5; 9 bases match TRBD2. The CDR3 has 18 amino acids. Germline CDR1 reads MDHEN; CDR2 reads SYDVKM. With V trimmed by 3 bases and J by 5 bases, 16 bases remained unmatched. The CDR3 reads CASSFVYKERGAEETQYF. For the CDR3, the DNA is TGTGCCAGCAGTTTTGTCTATAAGGAGCGGGGGGCTGAGGAGACCCAGTACTTC.

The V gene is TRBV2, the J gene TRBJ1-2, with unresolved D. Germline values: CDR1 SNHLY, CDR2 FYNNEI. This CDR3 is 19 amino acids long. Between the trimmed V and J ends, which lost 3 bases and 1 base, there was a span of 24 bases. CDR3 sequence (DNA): TGTGCCAGCAGTGACGAGGCAGGTAGCCTACACCTTCTTAACTATGGCTACACCTTC. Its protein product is CASSDEAGSLHLLNYGYTF.

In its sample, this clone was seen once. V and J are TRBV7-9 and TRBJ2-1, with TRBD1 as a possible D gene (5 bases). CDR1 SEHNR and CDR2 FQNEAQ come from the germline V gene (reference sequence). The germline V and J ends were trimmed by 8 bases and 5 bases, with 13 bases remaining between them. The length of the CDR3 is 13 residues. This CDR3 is CASLETANNEQFF. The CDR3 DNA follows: TGTGCCAGCTTGGAGACAGCAAACAATGAGCAGTTCTTC.

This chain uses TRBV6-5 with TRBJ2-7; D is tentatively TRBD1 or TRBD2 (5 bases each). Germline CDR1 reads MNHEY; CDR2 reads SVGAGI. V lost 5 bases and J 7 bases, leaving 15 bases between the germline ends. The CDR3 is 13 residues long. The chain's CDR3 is CASSLSRGKEQYF. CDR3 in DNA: TGTGCCAGCAGTCTTTCGAGGGGAAAAGAGCAGTACTTC.

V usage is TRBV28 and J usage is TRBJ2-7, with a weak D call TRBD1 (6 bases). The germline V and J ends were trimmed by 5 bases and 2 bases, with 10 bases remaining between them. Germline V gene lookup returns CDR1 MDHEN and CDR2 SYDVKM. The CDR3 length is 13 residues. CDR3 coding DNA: TGTGCCAGCAGTCGACAGGTAACCTACGAGCAGTACTTC. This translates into CASSRQVTYEQYF. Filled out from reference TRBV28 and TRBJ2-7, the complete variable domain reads DVKVTQSSRYLVKRTGEKVFLECVQDMDHENMFWYRQDPGLGLRLIYFSYDVKMKEKGDIPEGYSVSREKKERFSLILESASTNQTSMYLCASSRQVTYEQYFGPGTRLTVT.

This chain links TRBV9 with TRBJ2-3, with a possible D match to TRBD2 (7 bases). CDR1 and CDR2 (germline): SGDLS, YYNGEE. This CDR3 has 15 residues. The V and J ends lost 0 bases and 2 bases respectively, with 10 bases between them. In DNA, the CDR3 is TGTGCCAGCAGCGTAGCGGGGGGCGACACAGATACGCAGTATTTT. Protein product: CASSVAGGDTDTQYF.

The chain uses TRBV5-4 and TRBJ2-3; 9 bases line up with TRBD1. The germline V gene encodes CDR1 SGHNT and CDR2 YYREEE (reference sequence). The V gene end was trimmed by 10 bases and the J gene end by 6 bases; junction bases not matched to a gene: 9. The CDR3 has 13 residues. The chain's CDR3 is CAEQGASTDTQYF. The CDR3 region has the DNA TGTGCCGAACAGGGGGCGAGTACGGATACGCAGTATTTT.

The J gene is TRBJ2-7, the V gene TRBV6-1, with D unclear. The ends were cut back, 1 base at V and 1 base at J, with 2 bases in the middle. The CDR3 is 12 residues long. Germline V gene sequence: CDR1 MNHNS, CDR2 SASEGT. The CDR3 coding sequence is TGTGCCAGCAGTGAAGGGTCCTACGAGCAGTACTTC. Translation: CASSEGSYEQYF.

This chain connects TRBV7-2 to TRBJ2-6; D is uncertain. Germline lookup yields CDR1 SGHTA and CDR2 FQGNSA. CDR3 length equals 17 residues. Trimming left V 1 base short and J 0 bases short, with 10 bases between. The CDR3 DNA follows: TGTGCCAGCAGCTTAGTGGTATTTAACTCTGGGGCCAACGTCCTGACTTTC. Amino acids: CASSLVVFNSGANVLTF.

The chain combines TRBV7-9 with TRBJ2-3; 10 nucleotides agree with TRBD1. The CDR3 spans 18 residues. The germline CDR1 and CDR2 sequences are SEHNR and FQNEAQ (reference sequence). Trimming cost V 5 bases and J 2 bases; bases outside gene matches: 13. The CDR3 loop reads CASSPGTGALSYTDTQYF. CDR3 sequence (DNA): TGTGCCAGCAGCCCCGGGACAGGGGCCCTTTCTTACACAGATACGCAGTATTTT.

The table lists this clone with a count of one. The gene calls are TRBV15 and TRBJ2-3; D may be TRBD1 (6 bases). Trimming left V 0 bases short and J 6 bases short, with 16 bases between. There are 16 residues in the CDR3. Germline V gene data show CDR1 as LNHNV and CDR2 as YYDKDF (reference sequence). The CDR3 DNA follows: TGTGCCACCAGCAGAGATGGTCAGGGGATTGGCGATACGCAGTATTTT. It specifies CATSRDGQGIGDTQYF.

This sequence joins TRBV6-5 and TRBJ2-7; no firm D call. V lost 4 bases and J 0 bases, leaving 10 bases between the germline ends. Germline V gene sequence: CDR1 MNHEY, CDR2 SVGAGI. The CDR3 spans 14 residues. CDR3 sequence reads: CASSSLPLSYEQYF. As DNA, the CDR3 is TGTGCCAGCAGTTCTCTACCCCTCTCCTACGAGCAGTACTTC.

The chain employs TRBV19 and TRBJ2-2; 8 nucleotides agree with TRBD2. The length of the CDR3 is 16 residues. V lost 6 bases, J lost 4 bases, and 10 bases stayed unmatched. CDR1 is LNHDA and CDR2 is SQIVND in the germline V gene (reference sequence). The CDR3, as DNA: TGTGCCAGTAGCCCTTTTAGCGGGAAGGGCACCGGGGAGCTGTTTTTT. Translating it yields CASSPFSGKGTGELFF.